Reported below is one TCR beta chain. The sample originates from a study of blood T cell repertoires in COVID-19. For the study at large: Researchers got acute and convalescent COVID-19 samples from the United States, Italy and Spain. The analysed material was cDNA or gDNA that came from T cells, B-cell-depleted T cells, or PBMCs.

Authors' data handling: Amplifying reference gene primers gave estimates of nucleated cell counts. Produced via immunoSEQ multiplex PCR; TCRdb's table is partial and in-frame only. V and J calls and clone size come straight from that table; D and trimming were deduced from the DNA. Of about 140,000 clones detected, 70% to 80% appear once; the ten largest clones hold around a sixth. Trimming removed 5 bases from V and 0 bases from J, with 11 bases in between. The CDR3 covers 15 residues. Looked up from germline, CDR1 is SGHTA and CDR2 is FQGNSA. The rearrangement links TRBV7-2 to TRBJ2-1; TRBD2 might be the D (6 bases). Sequenced material: peripheral blood. This receptor was identified in a man aged 45-60 years with acute or convalescent COVID-19. The CDR3 reads CASSIRGTSYNEQFF. For the CDR3, the DNA is TGTGCCAGCAGCATCCGGGGGACCTCCTACAATGAGCAGTTCTTC.